A selection of T cell receptor beta chains follows, all from one sample in a study of blood T cell repertoires in COVID-19. Libraries were prepared by immunoSEQ multiplex PCR; TCRdb keeps only in-frame clonotypes and omits some of them. The top ten clones hold roughly a tenth of a sample with around 300,000 clones, about four fifths of them seen once. Sequenced material: peripheral blood. The receptors stem from a woman aged 45-65 years who had recovered from COVID-19. Each CDR3 is given with its conserved first and last residue. D genes are given only for firm matches. Only some rows state a clone size, as once, few, many or a class for expanded clones.

TRBV15	TRBJ2-1	NA	TRBD2	TGTGCCACCAGCGATGGGACTAGCGGGGGGAATGAGCAGTTCTTC	CATSDGTSGGNEQFF
TRBV11-3	TRBJ1-2	NA	TRBD1	TGTGCCAGCAGCTCCGGACAGGGGCACTATGGCTACACCTTC	CASSSGQGHYGYTF
TRBV4-2	TRBJ2-2	NA	TRBD1	TGTGCCAGCAGCCATGGACAGGGGGCCTCCGGGGAGCTGTTTTTT	CASSHGQGASGELFF
TRBV5-1	TRBJ1-4	NA	TRBD1	TGCGCCAGCAGCCTGGGCCAGGGGGCGAGTGAAAAACTGTTTTTT	CASSLGQGASEKLFF
TRBV7-9	TRBJ1-4	few	NA	TGTGCCAGCAGCGAGGACAGCAATAATGAAAAACTGTTTTTT	CASSEDSNNEKLFF
TRBV3-1/TRBV3-2	TRBJ1-3	NA	NA	TGTGCCAGCAGCCAGAGAGGAAACTCTGGAAACACCATATATTTT	CASSQRGNSGNTIYF
TRBV4-3	TRBJ1-1	once	TRBD1	TGCGCCAGCAGCTCCGGACAGGGGAGCACTGAAGCTTTCTTT	CASSSGQGSTEAFF
TRBV7-9	TRBJ2-7	NA	NA	TGTGCCAGCAGCCCCGAGGGGGGGCGCTACGAGCAGTACTTC	CASSPEGGRYEQYF
TRBV5-1	TRBJ2-7	NA	NA	TGCGCCAGCAGCTTGGACAACTACGAGCAGTACTTC	CASSLDNYEQYF
TRBV7-2	TRBJ2-5	NA	NA	TGTGCCAGCAGCGCGACTGGTTACCAGGAGACCCAGTACTTC	CASSATGYQETQYF
TRBV5-1	TRBJ1-1	NA	NA	TGCGCCAGCAGCACCCCTGGAGGGAACACTGAAGCTTTCTTT	CASSTPGGNTEAFF
TRBV3-1/TRBV3-2	TRBJ1-5	NA	NA	TGTGCCAGCAGCCGGACAGGCAATCAGCCCCAGCATTTT	CASSRTGNQPQHF
TRBV7-9	TRBJ2-3	NA	TRBD2	TGTGCCAGCAGCTTAGCCGGACTAGCGGTGGATACGCAGTATTTT	CASSLAGLAVDTQYF
TRBV7-9	TRBJ1-1	NA	NA	TGTGCCAGCAGCTCACTATGGACAGTGATGAACACTGAAGCTTTCTTT	CASSSLWTVMNTEAFF
TRBV7-8	TRBJ2-5	NA	TRBD2	TGTGCCAGCAGCTCAAGCAGACCGGGACTAGCGGGGGTCCGAGGGCTTGAAGAGACCCAGTACTTC	CASSSSRPGLAGVRGLEETQYF
TRBV29-1	TRBJ2-1	NA	TRBD2	TGCAGCGTTGAAAACCTGGGGGGGATATACAATGAGCAGTTCTTC	CSVENLGGIYNEQFF
TRBV7-3	TRBJ2-2	NA	NA	TGTGCCAGCAGCTGGACTTCAAGCTCCCGGGACACCGGGGAGCTGTTTTTT	CASSWTSSSRDTGELFF
TRBV6-2/TRBV6-3	TRBJ1-5	NA	TRBD1	TGTGCCAGCAGCTCCAATTCCGGGACAGTCATCAATCAGCCCCAGCATTTT	CASSSNSGTVINQPQHF
TRBV29-1	TRBJ1-3	NA	TRBD1	TGCAGCGCCCTTAAACGGACAGGGGGTTCAAACACCATATATTTT	CSALKRTGGSNTIYF
TRBV27	TRBJ1-1	NA	NA	TGTGCCAGCAGTTTAAATGGTAGTCCGAACACTGAAGCTTTCTTT	CASSLNGSPNTEAFF
TRBV6-5	TRBJ1-4	NA	TRBD1	TGTGCCAGCAGGGACAGGGCAGCAGGAGAAAAACTGTTTTTT	CASRDRAAGEKLFF
TRBV27	TRBJ1-6	NA	TRBD1	TGTGCCAGCAGTGCCGGGACAGGGGCTTCACCCCTCCACTTT	CASSAGTGASPLHF
TRBV18	TRBJ2-1	NA	TRBD1	TGTGCCAGCTCACCCGGTATCGGGACAGGGGGATCGGATGAGCAGTTCTTC	CASSPGIGTGGSDEQFF
TRBV5-4	TRBJ2-6	NA	TRBD1	TGTGCCAGCAGCGCGCCAGGGGGCGCGAAATGGGCCAACGTCCTGACTTTC	CASSAPGGAKWANVLTF
TRBV6-5	TRBJ1-2	NA	TRBD1	TGTGCCAGCACCATCTTCCCGGGACAGGGGGACGGCTACACCTTC	CASTIFPGQGDGYTF
TRBV6-5	TRBJ1-2	NA	NA	TGTGCCAGCAGTTACTCGGTAGCAGTCGGAGGCTACACCTTC	CASSYSVAVGGYTF
TRBV7-9	TRBJ2-1	NA	TRBD2	TGTGCCAGCAGCTTACTAGCGGGGGAGGGGAACAATGAGCAGTTCTTC	CASSLLAGEGNNEQFF
TRBV4-2	TRBJ2-1	NA	NA	TGTGCCAGCAGCCCCAGGACTGACGTCGTTTCCTACAATGAGCAGTTCTTC	CASSPRTDVVSYNEQFF
TRBV7-9	TRBJ2-1	NA	TRBD2	TGTGCCAGCAGCCCTAGCGGGGGCTCCTACAATGAGCAGTTCTTC	CASSPSGGSYNEQFF
TRBV7-2	TRBJ2-7	NA	TRBD1	TGTGCCAGCAGCTTTGGGACAGGGGGAAACTACGAGCAGTACTTC	CASSFGTGGNYEQYF
TRBV7-6	TRBJ2-7	NA	NA	TGTGCCAGCAGCTTAGTCGGGGGGCGGTTCTACGAGCAGTACTTC	CASSLVGGRFYEQYF
TRBV18	TRBJ1-2	once	TRBD1	TGTGCCAGCTCCAACGGACAGGGTATCTATGGCTACACCTTC	CASSNGQGIYGYTF
TRBV7-3	TRBJ2-1	few	TRBD2	TGTGCCAGCATGAGAGTGGCGGGAGTAACGGATGAGCAGTTCTTC	CASMRVAGVTDEQFF
TRBV2	TRBJ2-1	NA	TRBD2	TGTGCCAACGCTCTAGCGGGTCGCTACAATGAGCAGTTCTTC	CANALAGRYNEQFF
TRBV4-3	TRBJ2-1	NA	NA	TGCGCCAGCAGCCGCAAGATCTCGGTCGGACTACCCTCATTCAGTGAGCAGTTCTTC	CASSRKISVGLPSFSEQFF
TRBV15	TRBJ2-7	once	TRBD1	TGTGCCACCAGCACAGAAGGACAGGGGGCAGGCGAGCAGTACTTC	CATSTEGQGAGEQYF
TRBV24-1	TRBJ2-1	NA	TRBD2	TGTGCCACCAGTGTCGGGGGGTCAAGCAATGAGCAGTTCTTC	CATSVGGSSNEQFF
TRBV13	TRBJ1-5	NA	NA	TGTGCCAGCAGCTCCGGTAGCAATCAGCCCCAGCATTTT	CASSSGSNQPQHF
TRBV24-1	TRBJ1-1	NA	NA	TGTGCCACCAGAGACAGTAATGAAGCTTTCTTT	CATRDSNEAFF
TRBV9	TRBJ2-3	NA	TRBD2	TGTGCCAGCAGCGTTCGGGAGGATCGCACAGATACGCAGTATTTT	CASSVREDRTDTQYF
TRBV5-1	TRBJ2-1	few	TRBD2	TGCGCCAGCAGCCCCGGGACTAGTGTCAATGAGCAGTTCTTC	CASSPGTSVNEQFF
TRBV5-1	TRBJ2-3	NA	TRBD2	TGCGCCAGCAGCCCGGGGGGGACAGATACGCAGTATTTT	CASSPGGTDTQYF
TRBV12-3/TRBV12-4	TRBJ1-5	NA	NA	TGTGCCAGCAGCACACAGGGAACGCAGCCCCAGCATTTT	CASSTQGTQPQHF
TRBV4-3	TRBJ1-3	once	TRBD1	TGCGCCAGCAGCCAAGGGGGACAGACCTCTGGAAACACCATATATTTT	CASSQGGQTSGNTIYF
TRBV4-2	TRBJ2-3	NA	NA	TGTGCCAGCAGCCAAGAAGCGGGTCGCCCAGATACGCAGTATTTT	CASSQEAGRPDTQYF
TRBV23-1	TRBJ2-7	NA	TRBD1	TGCGCCAGCAGTCAACCCGGGGACAGGGACTACGAGCAGTACTTC	CASSQPGDRDYEQYF
TRBV7-3	TRBJ1-1	NA	NA	TGTGCCAGCAGCTTACTTTCGGACACTGAAGCTTTCTTT	CASSLLSDTEAFF
TRBV28	TRBJ2-7	NA	NA	TGTGCCAGCAGTTTTTATTACGAGCAGTACTTC	CASSFYYEQYF
TRBV5-1	TRBJ2-5	NA	TRBD1	TGCGCCAGCAGCTTGGCGGGGACAGGGGAAGAGACCCAGTACTTC	CASSLAGTGEETQYF
TRBV18	TRBJ2-7	NA	TRBD1	TGTGCCAGCTCACCGGGACAGGCGAACTCCTACGAGCAGTACTTC	CASSPGQANSYEQYF